The source of this T cell receptor (beta chain) is a study of OX40 agonist ivuxolimab in advanced cancers. The overall study: Prior therapy, whether anti-PD-1, anti-PD-L1 or anti-CTLA-4, was allowed, and approximately 40% had some. Three patients, one with hepatocellular carcinoma and two with cutaneous melanoma, achieved partial responses. Study outcomes and limitations: Both CD4+ and CD8+ T cell populations in blood had undergone clonal expansion by week 6 at 0.1 to 3.0 mg/kg.

Samples were taken at baseline and on day 1 of cycles 4 and 7. TCRdb's copy holds only in-frame clones and misses some; the assay was immunoSEQ multiplex PCR. The data contain 15,000 to 20,000 clones, 80% to 90% of them singletons. This clone was detected only a few times. The antigen remains unidentified. The ends lost 5 bases at V and 0 bases at J; junction bases unmatched: 6. CDR3 size: 14 residues. The germline CDR1 and CDR2 sequences are SQVTM and ANQGSEA. The TCR comes from an adult with an advanced solid tumor such as melanoma, head and neck, liver or kidney cancer. The V call is TRBV29-1, the J call TRBJ2-7; 8 nucleotides align to TRBD2. Material: CD4+ or CD8+ T cells sorted from blood, obtained in a trial of the OX40 agonist ivuxolimab. CDR3 protein: CSVYTGTSSYEQYF. As DNA, the CDR3 is TGCAGCGTTTACACCGGGACTAGCTCCTACGAGCAGTACTTC.